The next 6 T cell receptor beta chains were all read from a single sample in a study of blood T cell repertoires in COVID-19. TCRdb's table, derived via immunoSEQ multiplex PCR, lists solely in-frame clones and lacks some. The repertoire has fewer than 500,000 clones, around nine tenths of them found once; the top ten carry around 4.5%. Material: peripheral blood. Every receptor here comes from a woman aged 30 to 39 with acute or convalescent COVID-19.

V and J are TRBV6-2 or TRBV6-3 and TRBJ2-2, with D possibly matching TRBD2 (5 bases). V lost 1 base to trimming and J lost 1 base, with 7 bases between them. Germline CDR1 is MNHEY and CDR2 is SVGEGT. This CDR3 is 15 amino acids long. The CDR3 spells CASSYYGVNTGELFF. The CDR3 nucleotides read TGTGCCAGCAGTTACTACGGGGTGAACACCGGGGAGCTGTTTTTT.

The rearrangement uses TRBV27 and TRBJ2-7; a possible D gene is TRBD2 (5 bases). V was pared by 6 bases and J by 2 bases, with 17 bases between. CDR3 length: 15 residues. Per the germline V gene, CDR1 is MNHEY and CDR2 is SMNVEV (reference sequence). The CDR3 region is CASSLTGIPTYEQYF. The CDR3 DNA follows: TGTGCCAGCAGCCTGACCGGGATACCCACCTACGAGCAGTACTTC.

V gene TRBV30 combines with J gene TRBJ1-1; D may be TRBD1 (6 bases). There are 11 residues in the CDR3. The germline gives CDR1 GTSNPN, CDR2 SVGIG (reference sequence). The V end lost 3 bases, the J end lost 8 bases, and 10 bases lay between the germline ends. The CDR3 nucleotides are TGTGCCTGGAGCAGCACAGGGGAAGCTTTCTTT. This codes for CAWSSTGEAFF.

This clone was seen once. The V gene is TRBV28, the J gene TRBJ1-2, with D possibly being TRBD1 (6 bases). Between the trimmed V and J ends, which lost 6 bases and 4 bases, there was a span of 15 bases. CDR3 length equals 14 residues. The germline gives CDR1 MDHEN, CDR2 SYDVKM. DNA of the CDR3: TGTGCCAGCAGGAATACAGGGCTCGGCTATGGCTACACCTTC. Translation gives CASRNTGLGYGYTF.

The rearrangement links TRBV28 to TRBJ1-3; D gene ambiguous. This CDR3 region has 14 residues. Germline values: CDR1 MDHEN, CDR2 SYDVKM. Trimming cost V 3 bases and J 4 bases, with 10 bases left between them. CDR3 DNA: TGTGCCAGCAGTTTCGTCGGCAGGGGAAACACCATATATTTT. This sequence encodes CASSFVGRGNTIYF.

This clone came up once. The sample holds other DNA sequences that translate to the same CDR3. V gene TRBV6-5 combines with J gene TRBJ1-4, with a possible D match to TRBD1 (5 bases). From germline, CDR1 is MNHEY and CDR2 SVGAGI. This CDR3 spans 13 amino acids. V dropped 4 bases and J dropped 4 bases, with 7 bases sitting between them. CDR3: CASSLDSNEKLFF. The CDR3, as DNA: TGTGCCAGCAGTTTAGACAGTAATGAAAAACTGTTTTTT.